These T cell receptor beta chains were read from a single sample in a study of blood T cells in healthy people across ages. TCRdb re-analysed the 5' RACE reads in MiXCR, keeping a single row per CDR3 protein. This sample carries about a million distinct CDR3 sequences, around 48% of them seen once, and the ten largest clones take 10% to 15%. Sequences were obtained from blood. All receptors come from a man aged 25 to 40 in good health. CDR3s include the opening cysteine and the closing phenylalanine or tryptophan. Expanded clones are given a class, and other clones once, few, many or no size at all.

cdr3_length j_call clone_size v_call cdr3_aa
16 TRBJ1-3 . TRBV5-1 CASSLGARATGDTIYF
13 TRBJ1-2 . TRBV20-1 CSAGGQGKYGYTF
13 TRBJ2-3 few TRBV6-5 CASSSWGLDLQYF
11 TRBJ2-3 few TRBV29-1 CSLDITDTQYF
11 TRBJ2-5 . TRBV20-1 CSARIGETQYF
17 TRBJ2-4 few TRBV15 CATSRDISGTGPPKQYF
14 TRBJ2-1 . TRBV12-3/TRBV12-4 CASTPLDAHNEQFF
16 TRBJ2-3 . TRBV4-1 CASSRSGTGDTDTQYF
16 TRBJ2-7 . TRBV12-1 CASSSPTGPSSYEQYF
15 . . TRBV3-1 CASSQNPGGTYEQYF
13 TRBJ2-7 . TRBV29-1 CSVARSSSYEQYF
9 TRBJ1-6 few TRBV30 CACDSPLHF
10 TRBJ1-1 . TRBV29-1 CSVLGTEAFF
16 TRBJ2-1 . TRBV20-1 CSANYLLAGLYNEQFF
15 TRBJ2-5 . TRBV7-9 CASSLALASGYEQYF
15 TRBJ1-1 few TRBV25-1 CASSDDRVVNTEAFF
19 . . TRBV4-3 CASSQDHPILDRGQETQYF
15 TRBJ1-6 . TRBV7-2 CASSPASQINSPLHF
14 TRBJ2-1 . TRBV7-9 CASSKAGDGHEQFF
12 TRBJ2-3 few TRBV20-1 CSAARAEDTQYF
14 TRBJ2-7 . TRBV7-9 CASSPGDYSYEQYF
16 TRBJ2-7 few TRBV11-2 CASSSILGRSSYEQYF
14 TRBJ1-2 . TRBV15 CATSVWTANYGYTF
15 TRBJ2-3 few TRBV21-1 CASSKRQGSTDTQYF
12 TRBJ2-7 . TRBV10-3 CAISGTYYEQYF